This note documents a single T cell receptor beta chain sequence. A junction end diverges from the germline sequence, so it may reflect a read error. Source study methods: The assay estimated nucleated cells by amplifying reference gene primers. Libraries were prepared by immunoSEQ multiplex PCR; TCRdb keeps only in-frame clonotypes and omits some of them. That table supplies the V and J calls and clone size; D and trimming were determined from the DNA. The top ten clones hold 7% of a sample with more than 150,000 clones, around 84% of them seen once. The sample comes from a study of blood T cell repertoires in COVID-19. The CDR3 is 14 residues long. The V gene's germline CDR1 is SSHAT and CDR2 FNYEAQ (reference sequence).

The sequence derives from a man aged 50 to 59 with active or convalescent COVID-19. The chain joins TRBV7-7 to TRBJ2-1, with D possibly matching TRBD2 (6 bases). The material sequenced was peripheral blood. The DNA for the CDR3 is TGTGCTAGCAGCCTACTATCAGGAGGGAATGAGCAGTTCTTC. This codes for CASSLLSGGNEQFF.